The entry below gives a single TCR beta chain sequence along with its context. Its target is not known. The data belong to a study of CXCR3-negative and CXCR3-positive naive CD8 T cells. Points from the study as a whole: Against CXCR3-negative naive cells, CXCR3-positive naive cells showed more hydrophobic TRB CDR3s. Naive CXCR3-negative and CXCR3-positive cells had similar TRBV-TRBJ usage; memory differed.

This CDR3 has 15 residues. TRB cDNA libraries were made by UMI-labeled 5' RACE. TCRdb processed the 5' RACE reads again and assigns one entry to each CDR3 protein, with no DNA. This table lists some 54,000 distinct CDR3 sequences. This sequence joins TRBV12-3 or TRBV12-4 and TRBJ2-7; TCRdb picks TRBD1, but there is no DNA to check that call. The clonotype comes from a human donor in good health. Some clones in this sample may be carry-over from other donors' samples. The sequencing input was naive CXCR3+ CD8+ T cells from blood. Noted subset: CD45RO-CCR7+CD27+CD95- naive CD8+ T cells expressing CXCR3 (TNR3+). CDR3 amino acids: CASSPGQGASYEQYF.